These 18 T cell receptor beta chains were sequenced from one sample in a study of OX40 agonist ivuxolimab in advanced cancers. Libraries were prepared by immunoSEQ multiplex PCR; TCRdb keeps only in-frame clonotypes and omits some of them. The table records about 74,000 clones, 84% of them present only once. Sequencing was performed on CD4+ or CD8+ T cells sorted from blood, taken in a trial of the OX40 agonist ivuxolimab. These receptors originate from an adult with an advanced solid tumor such as melanoma, head and neck, liver or kidney cancer.

CDR3 nucleotide sequence: TGTGCCAGCAGCCCCCGTTACGGGAACACTGAAGCTTTCTTT. Translation: CASSPRYGNTEAFF. This rearrangement joins TRBV9 to TRBJ1-1, with unresolved D. The V and J ends lost 4 bases and 1 base respectively, with 11 bases between them. The CDR3 runs 14 residues. CDR1 SGDLS and CDR2 YYNGEE come from the germline V gene. Combining the CDR3 with reference TRBV9 and TRBJ1-1 gives the whole variable domain DSGVTQTPKHLITATGQRVTLRCSPRSGDLSVYWYQQSLDQGLQFLIQYYNGEERAKGNILERFSAQQFPDLHSELNLSSLELGDSALYFCASSPRYGNTEAFFGQGTRLTVV.

The V call is TRBV2, the J call TRBJ2-5; no firm D call. In germline, CDR1 is SNHLY, CDR2 FYNNEI. V lost 7 bases, J lost 2 bases, and 11 bases lay in between. The CDR3 loop spans 13 amino acids. CDR3 sequence reads: CASTPTRQETQYF. CDR3 nucleotides: TGTGCCAGCACTCCGACAAGGCAAGAGACCCAGTACTTC.

This clone was observed many times. V usage is TRBV14 and J usage is TRBJ2-7, with D uncertain. The germline V gene encodes CDR1 SGHDN and CDR2 FVKESK. The V gene lost 4 bases and the J gene lost 3 bases, with 10 bases spanning the gap. This CDR3 has 13 amino acids. CDR3 in DNA: TGTGCCAGCAGCCGCCTTCTTGGCTACGAGCAGTACTTC. It encodes CASSRLLGYEQYF.

The rearrangement links TRBV6-1 to TRBJ1-2; D is unresolved. This CDR3 has 15 amino acids. The ends were cut back, 4 bases at V and 0 bases at J, with 12 bases in the middle. Germline loops: CDR1 MNHNS, CDR2 SASEGT. CDR3 sequence reads: CASSALTGSNYGYTF. DNA for the CDR3: TGTGCCAGCAGTGCCCTCACCGGATCTAACTATGGCTACACCTTC.

This clone was observed a handful of times. This chain uses TRBV5-1 with TRBJ2-5; D possibly corresponds to TRBD2 (5 bases). The germline V gene has CDR1 SGHRS and CDR2 YFSETQ. This CDR3 region has 15 residues. The V and J ends lost 0 bases and 1 base respectively, with 10 bases between them. The CDR3 reads CASSLAGSSQETQYF. In DNA, the CDR3 is TGCGCCAGCAGCTTGGCGGGGTCCTCCCAAGAGACCCAGTACTTC.

In its sample, this clone was seen once. The rearrangement joins TRBV6-6 to TRBJ2-1; 12 nucleotides match TRBD2. The germline gives CDR1 MNHNY, CDR2 SVGAGI (reference sequence). The junction had 10 bases not matched to a gene; V was cut back by 6 bases and J by 10 bases. The CDR3 is 15 residues long. CDR3 bases: TGTGCCAGCAGATCTCTAGCGGGAGGGCTTAACGAGCAGTTCTTC. This translates into CASRSLAGGLNEQFF.

The chain is built from TRBV6-1 and TRBJ2-3, with 7 bases fitting TRBD1. The CDR3 runs to 15 residues. Germline assignment: CDR1 MNHNS and CDR2 SASEGT. Germline trimming cut 5 bases from V and 0 bases from J; bases unmatched to any gene: 5. The CDR3 region has the DNA TGTGCCAGCAGTACTACAGGGGCTAGCACAGATACGCAGTATTTT. It translates to CASSTTGASTDTQYF.

This chain uses TRBV30 with TRBJ1-5, with TRBD1 identical over 9 bases. V was pared by 3 bases and J by 4 bases, with 4 bases of the junction left unmatched. The CDR3 has 14 amino acids. Looked up from germline, CDR1 is GTSNPN and CDR2 is SVGIG (reference sequence). The chain's CDR3 is CAWSIGTGNQPQHF. The CDR3 DNA follows: TGTGCCTGGAGCATTGGGACAGGGAATCAGCCCCAGCATTTT.

The rearrangement links TRBV28 to TRBJ1-4; D ambiguous. Germline V gene data show CDR1 as MDHEN and CDR2 as SYDVKM. V lost 10 bases, J lost 8 bases, and 17 bases lay in between. CDR3 length: 13 amino acids. In DNA, the CDR3 is TGTGCCACCACTATCACGATCGACGAAAAACTGTTTTTT. Protein sequence: CATTITIDEKLFF.

This chain connects TRBV28 to TRBJ2-2; weak D call: TRBD2 (6 bases). CDR1 and CDR2 (germline): MDHEN, SYDVKM. Trimming took off 2 bases at V and 3 bases at J, with 19 bases between the two ends. The CDR3 sequence is 18 residues long. This CDR3 is CASSLAGWGSGHTGELFF. As DNA, the CDR3 is TGTGCCAGCAGTTTAGCAGGCTGGGGTAGCGGCCACACCGGGGAGCTGTTTTTT.

The genes are TRBV2 and TRBJ2-7; D may be TRBD1 (6 bases). V gave up 6 bases and J gave up 1 base, with 13 bases separating them. The CDR3 has 14 residues. Germline V gene lookup returns CDR1 SNHLY and CDR2 FYNNEI. The CDR3 coding sequence is TGTGCCAGCAGGACCGGGACACATTCCTACGAGCAGTACTTC. Its protein product is CASRTGTHSYEQYF. Combining the CDR3 with reference TRBV2 and TRBJ2-7 gives the whole variable domain EPEVTQTPSHQVTQMGQEVILRCVPISNHLYFYWYRQILGQKVEFLVSFYNNEISEKSEIFDDQFSVERPDGSNFTLKIRSTKLEDSAMYFCASRTGTHSYEQYFGPGTRLTVT.

The V call is TRBV1, the J call TRBJ2-3; the DNA was not used to check the table's D call, TRBD1. TRBV1 represents a pseudogene. The CDR3 covers 15 residues. The CDR3 here is CTSSQRDSGTDTQYF. The CDR3 DNA reads TGCACCAGCAGCCAAAGGGACAGTGGCACAGATACGCAGTATTTT.

This clone was seen only once. This chain links TRBV10-2 with TRBJ2-5; D gene unclear. Germline V gene lookup returns CDR1 WSHSY and CDR2 SAAADI. The CDR3 extends over 14 amino acids. The V end lost 3 bases, the J end lost 2 bases, and 10 bases lay between the germline ends. CDR3 nucleotide sequence: TGCGCCAGCAGTGATGGTCGAACTCAAGAGACCCAGTACTTC. It translates to CASSDGRTQETQYF.

The chain recombines TRBV2 with TRBJ1-6; no clear D gene. The CDR3 loop spans 12 amino acids. From germline, CDR1 is SNHLY and CDR2 FYNNEI. V lost 5 bases and J lost 14, with 13 bases in between. CDR3: CASSSTTVTLHF. CDR3 nucleotide sequence: TGTGCCAGCAGTTCTACTACGGTCACCCTCCACTTT.

As DNA, the CDR3 is TGTGCCAGCAGCTTAACGGGAAGGACAGATACGCAGTATTTT. Translated, it gives CASSLTGRTDTQYF. The chain uses TRBV7-3 and TRBJ2-3; D not certain. Germline V lookup: CDR1 SGHTA, CDR2 FQGTGA. The ends were cut back, 0 bases at V and 3 bases at J, with 7 bases in the middle. The length of the CDR3 is 14 residues. The full variable domain, with the rest looked up from reference TRBV7-3 and TRBJ2-3, is GAGVSQTPSNKVTEKGKYVELRCDPISGHTALYWYRQSLGQGPEFLIYFQGTGAADDSGLPNDRFFAVRPEGSVSTLKIQRTERGDSAVYLCASSLTGRTDTQYFGPGTRLTVL.

This chain uses TRBV10-1 with TRBJ2-3; TRBD1 matches 8 bases. Germline CDR1 WNHNN, CDR2 SYGVQD (reference sequence). The CDR3 is made up of 16 amino acids. The J segment lost 3 bases and the V segment lost 4 bases, leaving 9 bases of the junction unmatched. The CDR3 region is CASSGPTGTGTDTQYF. DNA of the CDR3: TGCGCCAGCAGTGGCCCTACCGGGACAGGAACAGATACGCAGTATTTT.

The chain links TRBV7-3 to TRBJ2-2; the D is unclear. Germline CDR1 and CDR2: SGHTA and FQGTGA. Between the trimmed V and J ends, which lost 5 bases and 3 bases, there was a span of 13 bases. CDR3 length equals 15 residues. DNA for the CDR3: TGTGCCAGCAGCAGAGACCGGACGGACACCGGGGAGCTGTTTTTT. Its translation is CASSRDRTDTGELFF.

V gene TRBV28 combines with J gene TRBJ1-1; D gene ambiguous. Germline CDR1 and CDR2: MDHEN and SYDVKM. This CDR3 is 13 amino acids long. The V end was cut by 4 bases, the J end by 6 bases, with 12 bases between. The CDR3 here is CASSYPSLPEAFF. The CDR3 DNA reads as TGTGCCAGCAGTTACCCGTCATTGCCTGAAGCTTTCTTT.